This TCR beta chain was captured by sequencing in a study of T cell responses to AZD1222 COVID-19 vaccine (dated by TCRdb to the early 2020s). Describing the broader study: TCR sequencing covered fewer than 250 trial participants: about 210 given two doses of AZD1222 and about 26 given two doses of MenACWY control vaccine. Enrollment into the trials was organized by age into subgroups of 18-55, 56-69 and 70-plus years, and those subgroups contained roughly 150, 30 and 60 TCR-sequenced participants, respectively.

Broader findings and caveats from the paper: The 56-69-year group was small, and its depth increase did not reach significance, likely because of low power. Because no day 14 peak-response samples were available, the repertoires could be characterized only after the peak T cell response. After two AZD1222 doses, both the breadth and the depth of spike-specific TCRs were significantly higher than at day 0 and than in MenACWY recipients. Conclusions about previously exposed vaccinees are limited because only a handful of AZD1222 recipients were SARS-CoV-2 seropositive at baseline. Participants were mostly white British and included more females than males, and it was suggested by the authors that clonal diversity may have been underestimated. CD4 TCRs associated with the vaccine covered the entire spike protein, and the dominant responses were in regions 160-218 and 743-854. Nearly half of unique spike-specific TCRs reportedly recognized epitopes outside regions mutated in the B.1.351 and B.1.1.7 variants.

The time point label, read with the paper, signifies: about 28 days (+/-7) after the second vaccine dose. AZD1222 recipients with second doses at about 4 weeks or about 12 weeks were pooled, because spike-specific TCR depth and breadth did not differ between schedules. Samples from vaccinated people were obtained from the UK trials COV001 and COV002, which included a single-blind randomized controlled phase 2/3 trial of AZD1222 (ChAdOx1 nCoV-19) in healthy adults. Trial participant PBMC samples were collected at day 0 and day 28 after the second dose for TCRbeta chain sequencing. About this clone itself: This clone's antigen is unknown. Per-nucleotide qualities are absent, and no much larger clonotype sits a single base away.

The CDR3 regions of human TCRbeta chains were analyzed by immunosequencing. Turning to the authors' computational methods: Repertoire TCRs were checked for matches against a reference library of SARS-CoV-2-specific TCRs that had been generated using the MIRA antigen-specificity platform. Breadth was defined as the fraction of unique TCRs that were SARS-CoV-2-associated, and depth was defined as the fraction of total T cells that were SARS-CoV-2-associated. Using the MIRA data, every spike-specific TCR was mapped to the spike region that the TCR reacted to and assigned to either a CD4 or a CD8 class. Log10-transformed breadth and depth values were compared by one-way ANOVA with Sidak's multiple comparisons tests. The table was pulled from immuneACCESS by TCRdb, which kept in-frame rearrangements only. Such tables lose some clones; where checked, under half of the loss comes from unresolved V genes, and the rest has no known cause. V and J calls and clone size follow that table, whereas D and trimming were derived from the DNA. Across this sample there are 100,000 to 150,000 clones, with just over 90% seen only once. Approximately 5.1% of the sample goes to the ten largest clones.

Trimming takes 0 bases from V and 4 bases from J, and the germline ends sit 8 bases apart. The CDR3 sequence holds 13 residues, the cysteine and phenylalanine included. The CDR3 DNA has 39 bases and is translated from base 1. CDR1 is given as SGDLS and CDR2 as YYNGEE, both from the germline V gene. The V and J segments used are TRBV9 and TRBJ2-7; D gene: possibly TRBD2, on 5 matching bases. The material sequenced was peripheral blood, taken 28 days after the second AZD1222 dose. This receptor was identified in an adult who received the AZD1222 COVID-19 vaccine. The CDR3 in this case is CASSVAEGYEQYF. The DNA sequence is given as TGTGCCAGCAGCGTAGCTGAGGGTTACGAGCAGTACTTC.